Here is one TCR beta chain with its context. Antigen: not known. There are 13 residues in the CDR3. Germline assignment: CDR1 SGHAT and CDR2 FQDESV (reference sequence). V was pared by 3 bases and J by 5 bases, with 3 bases of the junction left unmatched. The source of the sample is a study of metastatic and nonmetastatic thyroid tumors. Study-wide background: Repertoires from blood and tumor or nodule tissue of malignant and benign thyroid patients were compared.

The entire patient cohort was treatment-naive prior to thyroid surgery. Broader study findings: Relative to benign nodules, malignant thyroid tumors were reportedly characterized by significantly elevated TCR beta diversity in blood and tumor.

Per the original data handling: To classify distant metastasis in papillary thyroid cancer, a model was built from CDR3 differences across clinicopathological groups. MiXCR re-clonotyped the PCR reads for TCRdb. For this entry, the V and J calls and clone size follow TCRdb and not the study's own pipeline. The data hold roughly 4,400 clones, with around 31% observed a single time. The source material was adjacent normal tissue. The sequence was obtained from a female donor with papillary thyroid cancer or a benign thyroid nodule (not recorded which). Some clones in this sample may be carry-over from other donors' samples. This chain uses TRBV11-1 with TRBJ2-7, with 8 bases fitting TRBD2. CDR3 sequence reads: CASSLSGSNEQYF. In DNA, the CDR3 is TGTGCCAGCAGCTTGAGCGGGAGTAACGAGCAGTACTTC.